The text below deals with one T cell receptor beta chain. This clone was recorded only once. The clone's antigen remains unknown. Nothing much larger sits one base from this clone, and base qualities are not available. Collaborating institutions collected whole blood in K2EDTA tubes following their own protocols. Collaborator samples were shipped for TCRbeta analysis as frozen whole blood, isolated PBMCs, or DNA extracted from either sample type. Germline trimming amounts to 5 bases on V and 5 bases on J, with 7 as the count of junction bases outside the gene matches. Reading from cysteine to phenylalanine, the CDR3 counts 14 amino acids. The only DNA kept is the CDR3, 42 bases in frame from the first base. The germline V gene encodes CDR1 SEHNR and CDR2 FQNEAQ (reference sequence). TCRbeta CDR3 regions were amplified from genomic DNA by means of the immunoSEQ Assay, a bias-controlled multiplex PCR. Regarding the original processing steps: The number of nucleated cells in each sample was estimated from the amplification of reference gene primers within the assay. To quantify the absolute abundance of each unique TCRbeta CDR3 rearrangement, sequence reads were collapsed and filtered. For each sample, productive Simpson clonality was calculated as the square root of Simpson's diversity index over productive rearrangements. As stored in TCRdb, this immuneACCESS dataset retains in-frame rearrangements with V and J assigned. A fraction of the clones does not appear; measured against another copy, unresolved V genes explain less than half of the discrepancy, and the remainder lacks a known reason. V and J calls and clone size are as listed in that table; D and trimming were resolved from the DNA. The sample contains just over 150,000 clones, approximately 90% of them found a single time. The ten largest clonotypes hold approximately 2.4% of the sample.

These data belong to a study of blood T cell repertoires in COVID-19 (dated by TCRdb to 2020 to 2021). For context, the study as a whole: Collaborator samples came from the United States, Italy and Spain and covered acute and convalescent phases of COVID-19. A de-identified subject ID, COVID-19 status, age in years and sex were almost always included in the sample metadata. Deeply sampled blood TCRbeta repertoires from subjects exposed to, actively infected with, or recovered from COVID-19 were included in the dataset. Where available, HLA class I and class II types were taken from metadata supplied by the sample provider and were not determined by assay-based typing. Samples came from the ongoing ImmuneRACE study (first 160 participants) plus 1,254 subjects from 6 global collaborators. The prospective study material was composed of cDNA or gDNA derived from T cells, B-cell-depleted T cells, or PBMCs. The repertoires were made available in a free public database intended to serve as a resource for research on the immune response to SARS-CoV-2.

Broad study findings and their caveats: How much clinical and demographic metadata was included differed by source and by participant, and the metadata was provided uncurated.

Sequencing was performed on peripheral blood. The sequence came from a woman aged 70-85 years with acute or convalescent COVID-19. Recombination linked TRBV7-9 to TRBJ2-5; 8 central nucleotides agree with TRBD2. CDR3 loop: CASSPRTSRETQYF. The DNA sequence is as follows: TGTGCCAGCAGCCCACGGACTAGCCGCGAGACCCAGTACTTC.